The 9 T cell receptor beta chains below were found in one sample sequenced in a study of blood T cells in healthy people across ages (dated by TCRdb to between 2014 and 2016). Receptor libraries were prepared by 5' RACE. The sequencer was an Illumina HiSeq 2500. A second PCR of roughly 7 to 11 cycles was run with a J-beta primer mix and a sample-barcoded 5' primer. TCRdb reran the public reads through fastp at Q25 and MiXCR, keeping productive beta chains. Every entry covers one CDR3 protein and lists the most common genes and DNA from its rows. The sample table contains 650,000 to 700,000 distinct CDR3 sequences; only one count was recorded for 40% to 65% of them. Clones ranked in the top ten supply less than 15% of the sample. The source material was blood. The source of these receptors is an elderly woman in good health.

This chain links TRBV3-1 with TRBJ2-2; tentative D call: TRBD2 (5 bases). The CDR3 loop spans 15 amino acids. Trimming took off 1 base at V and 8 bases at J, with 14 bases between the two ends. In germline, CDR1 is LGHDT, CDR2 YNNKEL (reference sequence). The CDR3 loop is CASSQVGGAAGELFF. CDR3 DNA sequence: TGTGCCAGCAGCCAAGTCGGAGGCGCCGCAGGGGAGCTGTTTTTT.

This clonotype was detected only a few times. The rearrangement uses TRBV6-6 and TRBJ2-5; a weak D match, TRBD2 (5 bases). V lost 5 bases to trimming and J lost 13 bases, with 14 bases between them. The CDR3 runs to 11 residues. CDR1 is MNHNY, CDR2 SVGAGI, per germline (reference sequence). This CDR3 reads CASSPGCTLYF. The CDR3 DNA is TGTGCCAGCAGTCCGGGATGTACTTTGTACTTC.

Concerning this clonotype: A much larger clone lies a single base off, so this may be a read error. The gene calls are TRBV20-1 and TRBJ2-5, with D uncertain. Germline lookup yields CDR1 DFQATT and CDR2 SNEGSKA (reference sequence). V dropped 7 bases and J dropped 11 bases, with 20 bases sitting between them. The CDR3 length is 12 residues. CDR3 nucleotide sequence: TGCAGTGTTCGTCTGCCGCCCGCGGAGCAGTACTTC. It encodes CSVRLPPAEQYF.

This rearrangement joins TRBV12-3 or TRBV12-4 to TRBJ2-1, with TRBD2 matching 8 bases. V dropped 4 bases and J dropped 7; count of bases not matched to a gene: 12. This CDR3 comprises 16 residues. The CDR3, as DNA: TGTGCCAGCAGTTCACGGGGGGGAGGGCCTATGAATGAGCAGTTCTTC. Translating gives CASSSRGGGPMNEQFF.

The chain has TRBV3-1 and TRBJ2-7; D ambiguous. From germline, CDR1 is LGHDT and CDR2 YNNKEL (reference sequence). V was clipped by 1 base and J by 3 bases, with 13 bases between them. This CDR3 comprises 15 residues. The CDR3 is CASSQVRDPDYEQYF. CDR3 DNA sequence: TGTGCCAGCAGCCAAGTAAGAGACCCCGACTACGAGCAGTACTTC.

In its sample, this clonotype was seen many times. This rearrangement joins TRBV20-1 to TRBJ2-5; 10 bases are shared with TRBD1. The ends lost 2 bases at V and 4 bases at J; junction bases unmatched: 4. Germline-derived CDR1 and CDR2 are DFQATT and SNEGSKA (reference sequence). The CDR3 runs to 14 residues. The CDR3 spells CSARPGQGGETQYF. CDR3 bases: TGCAGTGCTAGACCCGGACAGGGGGGAGAGACCCAGTACTTC.

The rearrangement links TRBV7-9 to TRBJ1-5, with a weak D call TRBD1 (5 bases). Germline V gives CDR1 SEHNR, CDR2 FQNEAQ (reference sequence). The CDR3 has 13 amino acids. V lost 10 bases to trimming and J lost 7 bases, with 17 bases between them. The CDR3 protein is CATARGTDQPQHF. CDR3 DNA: TGTGCCACGGCCCGGGGGACTGACCAGCCCCAGCATTTT.

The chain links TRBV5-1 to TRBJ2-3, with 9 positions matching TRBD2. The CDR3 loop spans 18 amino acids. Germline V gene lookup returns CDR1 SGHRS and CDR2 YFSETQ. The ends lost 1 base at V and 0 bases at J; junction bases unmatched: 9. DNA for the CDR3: TGCGCCAGCAGCTTGCCCCGGGGTAGCGGGGGTAGCACAGATACGCAGTATTTT. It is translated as CASSLPRGSGGSTDTQYF.

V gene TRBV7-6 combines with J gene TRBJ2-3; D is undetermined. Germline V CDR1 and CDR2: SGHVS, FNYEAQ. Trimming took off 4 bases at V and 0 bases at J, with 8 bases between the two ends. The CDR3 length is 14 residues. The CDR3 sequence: CASSSRASTDTQYF. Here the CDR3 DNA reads TGTGCCAGCAGCTCCCGGGCTAGCACAGATACGCAGTATTTT.